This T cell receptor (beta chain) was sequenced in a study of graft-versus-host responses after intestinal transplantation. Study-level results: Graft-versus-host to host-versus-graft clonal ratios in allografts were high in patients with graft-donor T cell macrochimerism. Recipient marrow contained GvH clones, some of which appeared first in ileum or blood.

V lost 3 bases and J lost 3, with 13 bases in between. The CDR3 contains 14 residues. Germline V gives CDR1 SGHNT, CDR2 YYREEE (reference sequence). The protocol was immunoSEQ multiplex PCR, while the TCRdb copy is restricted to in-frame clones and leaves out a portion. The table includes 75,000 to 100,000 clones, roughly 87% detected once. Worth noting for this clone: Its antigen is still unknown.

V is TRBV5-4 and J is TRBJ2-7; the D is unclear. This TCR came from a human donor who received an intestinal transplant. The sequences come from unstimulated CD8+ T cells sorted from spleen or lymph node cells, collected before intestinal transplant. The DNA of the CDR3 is TGTGCCAGCAGCTCCGGCGAGTTTAACTACGAGCAGTACTTC. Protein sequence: CASSSGEFNYEQYF.